A selection of T cell receptor beta chains follows, all from one sample in a study of lymphopenia after photon versus proton radiotherapy. Data came from immunoSEQ multiplex PCR; TCRdb stores just in-frame clones and leaves some out. Among 150,000 to 200,000 clones listed, roughly nine tenths were seen once. The sequenced sample was peripheral blood, obtained from a patient treated with photon-based radiotherapy. These receptors all come from a man aged 45-65 years with gastric cancer. The CDR3 runs from the conserved cysteine through the conserved F or W. The D gene is left open where the match is weak. Rows give clone size only sometimes, using once, few, many, or a class for an expanded clone.

j_call,v_call,d_call,clone_size,cdr3_aa,cdr3_nt
TRBJ1-5,TRBV28,TRBD1,once,CASEGQGRYQPQHF,TGTGCCAGCGAGGGACAGGGAAGGTATCAGCCCCAGCATTTT
TRBJ2-5,TRBV5-4,-,-,CASSPGGTGIETQYF,TGTGCCAGCAGCCCTGGAGGGACTGGGATAGAGACCCAGTACTTC
TRBJ2-2,TRBV6-4,-,-,CASSGQATGELFF,TGTGCCAGCAGTGGACAGGCAACCGGGGAGCTGTTTTTT
TRBJ1-1,TRBV5-1,-,-,CASSLGSANTEAFF,TGCGCCAGCAGCTTGGGGTCAGCGAACACTGAAGCTTTCTTT
TRBJ2-1,TRBV5-1,-,-,CASSLAVEGEQFF,TGCGCCAGCAGCTTGGCCGTCGAGGGAGAGCAGTTCTTC
TRBJ2-1,TRBV7-2,TRBD2,-,CASSLVSGRASYNEQFF,TGTGCCAGCAGCTTAGTGTCCGGGAGGGCCTCCTACAATGAGCAGTTCTTC
TRBJ2-2,TRBV6-5,-,-,CASSYRGLNGELFF,TGTGCCAGCAGTTACCGGGGGTTGAACGGGGAGCTGTTTTTT
TRBJ2-2,TRBV9,-,-,CASSVVPQEYTGELFF,TGTGCCAGCAGCGTAGTACCCCAGGAGTACACCGGGGAGCTGTTTTTT
TRBJ2-2,TRBV11-2,TRBD1,-,CASSRLLTGGDTGELFF,TGTGCCAGCAGCCGGTTGCTGACAGGGGGGGACACCGGGGAGCTGTTTTTT
TRBJ1-1,TRBV29-1,TRBD1,-,CSVWDSFNTEAFF,TGCAGCGTTTGGGACAGTTTTAACACTGAAGCTTTCTTT
TRBJ2-7,TRBV29-1,-,few,CSVEMGADSYEQYF,TGCAGCGTTGAAATGGGAGCGGACTCCTACGAGCAGTACTTC
TRBJ2-5,TRBV29-1,TRBD2,-,CSVKHLAGEETQYF,TGCAGCGTTAAACACCTAGCGGGAGAGGAGACCCAGTACTTC
TRBJ1-2,TRBV10-3,TRBD1,once,CAISGQGNDYGYTF,TGTGCCATCAGCGGACAGGGAAATGACTATGGCTACACCTTC
TRBJ1-3,TRBV6-5,-,-,CASSFKPSGNTIYF,TGTGCCAGCAGTTTTAAGCCCTCTGGAAACACCATATATTTT
TRBJ2-1,TRBV4-1,TRBD2,-,CASSQEPGLAGLYNEQFF,TGCGCCAGCAGCCAAGAACCCGGACTAGCGGGGCTATACAATGAGCAGTTCTTC
TRBJ1-2,TRBV5-1,TRBD1,once,CASSVGQGLEGYTF,TGCGCCAGCAGCGTCGGACAGGGCCTGGAAGGCTACACCTTC
TRBJ2-1,TRBV5-5,TRBD2,-,CASSPGGAGGPYNEQFF,TGTGCCAGCAGCCCTGGAGGGGCGGGAGGCCCTTACAATGAGCAGTTCTTC